This TCR beta chain was identified in a study of T cell repertoires in cytomegalovirus infection. In the study overall: Peptides in the study included HLA-C-restricted and HLA-B-restricted CMV epitopes. Both a matching HLA type and CMV infection were indicated by public TCR beta signatures.

From the reads, TCRdb called clonotypes with MiXCR, one entry per CDR3 protein. The sample lists approximately 120,000 distinct CDR3 sequences, 32% occurring once. Remarks on this clonotype: Its target is not known.

Overall study results and limits: The cumulative frequency of public TCR beta families distinguished individuals who carried CMV together with the relevant HLA. HLA-C-restricted CMV clonotypes gave the most frequent clonotype in two of eight donors.

The receptor was derived from a human donor in good health (CMV status not recorded). Some clones in this sample may be carry-over from other donors' samples. Sequenced material: CD8+ T cells from cultured PBMCs, taken from culture after CMV antigen stimulation.

Written as DNA, the CDR3 is TGTGCCAGTGCCGGACAAGAGACGTCCTACAATGAGCAGTTCTTC. This translates into CASAGQETSYNEQFF. The chain couples TRBV19 to TRBJ2-1; possible D gene TRBD1, 5 bases. The CDR3 is made up of 15 amino acids. The germline V and J ends were trimmed by 8 bases and 1 base, with 15 bases remaining between them. The V gene's germline CDR1 is LNHDA and CDR2 SQIVND (reference sequence). The variable domain in full, completed from reference TRBV19 and TRBJ2-1, reads DGGITQSPKYLFRKEGQNVTLSCEQNLNHDAMYWYRQDPGQGLRLIYYSQIVNDFQKGDIAEGYSVSREKKESFPLTVTSAQKNPTAFYLCASAGQETSYNEQFFGPGTRLTVL.